This entry lists 20 T cell receptor beta chains sequenced from one sample in a study of PD-1 blockade in classical Hodgkin lymphoma. Time point denoted: cycle 4 day 1 (C4D1), after 6 weeks of nivolumab. Relapse after autologous stem cell transplantation occurred in every patient, and brentuximab vedotin exposure varied. Thawed PBMCs underwent magnetic negative selection to yield purified CD4+ T cells. Some clones are missing from TCRdb's copy, which holds only in-frame ones; the method was immunoSEQ multiplex PCR. The data hold approximately 28,000 clones, with over 75% observed a single time. The material sequenced was CD4+ T cells from blood, taken before the fourth cycle of nivolumab. Every receptor here comes from a human donor with classical Hodgkin lymphoma.

V usage is TRBV28 and J usage is TRBJ2-7, with a tentative D call TRBD1 (5 bases). The germline V gene encodes CDR1 MDHEN and CDR2 SYDVKM. This CDR3 is built from 14 residues. V was clipped by 5 bases and J by 3 bases, with 14 bases between them. The CDR3, as DNA: TGTGCCAGCAGTCGCCCAGGGCGAGTCTACGAGCAGTACTTC. Its protein product is CASSRPGRVYEQYF.

This clone was recorded once. The V gene is TRBV11-1, the J gene TRBJ2-4; D unresolved. The V and J ends lost 3 bases and 0 bases respectively, with 9 bases between them. This CDR3 spans 15 amino acids. Germline values: CDR1 SGHAT, CDR2 FQDESV (reference sequence). CDR3 residues: CASSLSILAKNIQYF. CDR3 bases: TGTGCCAGCAGCTTGTCCATTTTAGCCAAAAACATTCAGTACTTC.

The chain joins TRBV7-3 to TRBJ2-1; the D gene is possibly TRBD2 (7 bases). V was trimmed by 1 base and J by 7 bases, leaving 20 bases between them. In germline, CDR1 is SGHTA, CDR2 FQGTGA. CDR3 size: 17 residues. CDR3 DNA sequence: TGTGCCAGCAGCTTAAAAGGGGGAGGCCTAGCGGAAAATGAGCAGTTCTTC. It is translated as CASSLKGGGLAENEQFF.

The gene calls are TRBV11-2 and TRBJ2-3; tentatively, D is TRBD2 (5 bases). In germline, CDR1 is SGHAT, CDR2 FQNNGV. The CDR3 extends over 14 amino acids. The ends were cut back, 1 base at V and 6 bases at J, with 11 bases in the middle. For the CDR3, the DNA is TGTGCCAGCAGCTTAGGGGCACAGCGGGATACGCAGTATTTT. As protein: CASSLGAQRDTQYF.

With respect to this clone: Relative to the germline gene, one junction end is altered; a read error may explain this. The chain combines TRBV18 with TRBJ2-7; D might be TRBD1 (6 bases). The CDR3 is 12 amino acids. Germline lookup yields CDR1 KGHSH and CDR2 LQKENI. The CDR3 sequence: CASSPEPGVPLF. The DNA of the CDR3 is TGTGCCAGCTCACCAGAACCAGGGGTCCCTCTCTTC.

This chain joins TRBV28 and TRBJ2-7; 11 nucleotides match TRBD2. The CDR3 covers 15 residues. Germline V gene lookup returns CDR1 MDHEN and CDR2 SYDVKM. V was clipped by 4 bases and J by 2 bases; unmatched bases: 4. CDR3 DNA: TGTGCCAGCAGTTCTCCGACTAGCGGGACCTACGAGCAGTACTTC. Amino acids: CASSSPTSGTYEQYF.

The chain links TRBV19 to TRBJ1-2; 8 nucleotides agree with TRBD1. J lost 8 bases, V lost 5 bases, and 7 bases had no gene match. CDR3 length: 13 residues. CDR1 and CDR2 from the germline V gene are LNHDA and SQIVND (reference sequence). CDR3 bases: TGTGCCAGTAGTTCCGGACAGGGAAGAGGCTACACCTTC. It translates to CASSSGQGRGYTF.

The chain uses TRBV10-3 and TRBJ2-3, with 13 bases that match TRBD2. CDR3 length equals 16 residues. Germline V gives CDR1 ENHRY, CDR2 SYGVKD. V lost 4 bases and J lost 1; bases outside the gene matches: 2. For the CDR3, the DNA is TGTGCCATCAGTGGGGGGACTAGCGGGGGCACAGATACGCAGTATTTT. Encoded protein: CAISGGTSGGTDTQYF.

This sequence joins TRBV9 and TRBJ1-2; 9 positions match TRBD1. The germline CDR1 and CDR2 sequences are SGDLS and YYNGEE. J gave up 3 bases and V 3 bases, and 6 bases lay outside the gene matches. The CDR3 has 15 amino acids. The CDR3 DNA reads TGTGCCAGCAGCGGCCGGGACAGGGCGGACTATGGCTACACCTTC. This encodes CASSGRDRADYGYTF.

The chain carries TRBV19 and TRBJ2-5; tentatively, D is TRBD1 (5 bases). V dropped 5 bases and J dropped 3 bases, with 10 bases sitting between them. CDR3 length equals 13 residues. The germline V gene has CDR1 LNHDA and CDR2 SQIVND (reference sequence). CDR3 in DNA: TGTGCCAGTAGTGGCCAGGGTAAAGAGACCCAGTACTTC. Its translation: CASSGQGKETQYF.

CDR3 sequence (DNA): TGTGCCAGCAGCAAAATAAGGGCCGGACCGAACACTGAAGCTTTCTTT. This translates into CASSKIRAGPNTEAFF. The gene calls are TRBV21-1 and TRBJ1-1. TRBV21-1 corresponds to a pseudogene. This CDR3 has 16 amino acids.

The chain uses TRBV7-2 and TRBJ1-1; D uncertain. In germline, CDR1 is SGHTA, CDR2 FQGNSA. V lost 1 base to trimming and J lost 7 bases, with 7 bases between them. The CDR3 length is 12 residues. Written as DNA, the CDR3 is TGTGCCAGCAGCTTAGGTCTTTTTGAAGCTTTCTTT. Translated: CASSLGLFEAFF.

V is TRBV27 and J is TRBJ1-5, with D perhaps matching TRBD1 (6 bases). The germline V gene has CDR1 MNHEY and CDR2 SMNVEV (reference sequence). Trimming shortened V by 6 bases and J by 5 bases, and 14 bases separated the two germline ends. The CDR3 is made up of 14 amino acids. The CDR3 nucleotides read TGTGCCAGCAGACAGGGAGAAGGCGATCAGCCCCAGCATTTT. This gives the protein CASRQGEGDQPQHF.

This clone was seen a single time. V usage is TRBV7-2 and J usage is TRBJ2-2; possibly TRBD1 for D (5 bases). The germline CDR1 and CDR2 sequences are SGHTA and FQGNSA. V dropped 1 base and J dropped 4 bases, with 7 bases sitting between them. The CDR3 is 14 amino acids. The CDR3 loop reads CASSLVGATGELFF. The CDR3 DNA sequence: TGTGCCAGCAGCTTAGTAGGGGCCACCGGGGAGCTGTTTTTT.

V is TRBV6-6 and J is TRBJ2-7; D is unresolved. Germline V CDR1 and CDR2: MNHNY, SVGAGI (reference sequence). The CDR3 covers 15 residues. Trimming left V 0 bases short and J 2 bases short, with 11 bases between. The CDR3 sequence: CASSYSDFPPYEQYF. As DNA, the CDR3 is TGTGCCAGCAGTTACTCAGACTTCCCCCCCTACGAGCAGTACTTC.

This chain joins TRBV29-1 and TRBJ2-7, with TRBD1 as a possible D gene (5 bases). CDR1 SQVTM and CDR2 ANQGSEA come from the germline V gene. CDR3 size: 14 residues. V was trimmed by 1 base and J by 1 base, leaving 11 bases between them. The chain's CDR3 is CSVEVGAFSYEQYF. In nucleotides, the CDR3 is TGCAGCGTTGAAGTTGGGGCTTTTTCCTACGAGCAGTACTTC.

The chain links TRBV18 to TRBJ1-2, with a tentative D call TRBD1 (6 bases). In germline, CDR1 is KGHSH, CDR2 LQKENI. V was shortened by 3 bases and J by 8 bases, with 22 bases between the two germline ends. This CDR3 has 16 residues. The CDR3 sequence is CASSPIPDSRTRGYTF. CDR3 in DNA: TGTGCCAGCTCACCGATCCCGGACAGCCGTACTAGGGGCTACACCTTC. Together with reference TRBV18 and TRBJ1-2, the CDR3 gives the full variable domain: NAGVMQNPRHLVRRRGQEARLRCSPMKGHSHVYWYRQLPEEGLKFMVYLQKENIIDESGMPKERFSAEFPKEGPSILRIQQVVRGDSAAYFCASSPIPDSRTRGYTFGSGTRLTVV.

For this clone: The junction departs from germline at one end; a sequencing error may be responsible. Other DNA sequences within the sample encode an identical CDR3. The chain is built from TRBV11-2 and TRBJ1-2; a possible D gene is TRBD1 (5 bases). The CDR3 totals 14 residues. From germline, CDR1 is SGHAT and CDR2 FQNNGV. The CDR3 DNA sequence: TGTGCCAGCAGCTTAGATCGGGGCAGCTATGGCTACACTTTC. Protein product: CASSLDRGSYGYTF.

This clone was seen a single time. The V gene is TRBV5-1, the J gene TRBJ1-5; 12 positions agree with TRBD1. Germline V gene sequence: CDR1 SGHRS, CDR2 YFSETQ. This CDR3 is built from 14 residues. Trimming took 5 bases from V and 7 from J; bases not matched to a gene: 4. The CDR3 coding sequence is TGCGCCAGCAGTACCGGGACAGGGGGCCAGCCCCAGCATTTT. Translated: CASSTGTGGQPQHF.

The genes are TRBV9 and TRBJ2-3; D may be TRBD2 (6 bases). With 3 bases removed from V and 2 bases from J, the gap between germline ends came to 16 bases. CDR1 SGDLS and CDR2 YYNGEE come from the germline V gene. The CDR3 runs 16 residues. The CDR3 DNA follows: TGTGCCAGCAGCGAGAGCGGGTACCGTTACACAGATACGCAGTATTTT. This translates into CASSESGYRYTDTQYF.